Included here is one T cell receptor (beta chain) sequence, with context. This sample was included in a study of radiotherapy plus CTLA-4 blockade in lung cancer. Germline CDR1 reads MNHEY; CDR2 reads SMNVEV (reference sequence). Trimming left V 2 bases short and J 0 bases short, with 13 bases between. The length of the CDR3 is 17 residues. Sequencing used immunoSEQ multiplex PCR; TCRdb keeps in-frame clones, though not all of them. There are tens of thousands of clones in the sample; around 84% occur only once, and around a quarter lies in the top ten. People whose metastatic non-small-cell lung cancer was chemo-refractory got focal radiation along with CTLA-4 blockade by ipilimumab.

The TCR sequence derives from a human donor with non-small cell lung cancer whose response to radiotherapy plus ipilimumab could not be evaluated. The V and J genes are TRBV27 and TRBJ1-4; perhaps TRBD1 as D (5 bases). The source material was peripheral blood, sampled from a patient treated with radiotherapy plus ipilimumab. In DNA form, the CDR3 reads TGTGCCAGCAGTTTAGCCGGGGGAAGACCAACTAATGAAAAACTGTTTTTT. This codes for CASSLAGGRPTNEKLFF.